This T cell receptor (beta chain) appears in the sequencing data of a study of T-cell memory formation after mild COVID-19. MiXCR was run by TCRdb on the 5' RACE reads, yielding one entry per CDR3 protein. Among more than 250,000 distinct CDR3 sequences listed, roughly 16% were seen once. V was cut by 3 bases and J by 1 base, with 6 bases left in between. The CDR3 extends over 13 amino acids. Germline V lookup: CDR1 MNHNS, CDR2 SASEGT. The chain has TRBV6-1 and TRBJ2-5; unclear D gene. Sequencing was done on a sample of PBMCs or a T cell subset sorted from them (not recorded which). The TCR originated in a man between 18 and 35 years old who had mild COVID-19 (a few samples of this study predate the infection). Cell type and time point are not known. The CDR3 loop is CASSDLIQETQYF. The CDR3 DNA follows: TGTGCCAGCAGTGACCTAATCCAAGAGACCCAGTACTTC.